A single sample is the source of the 26 T cell receptor beta chains below, sequenced in a study of blood T cell repertoires in COVID-19. Generated by immunoSEQ multiplex PCR, the TCRdb table keeps only in-frame clones and is missing some. The sample has 300,000 to 350,000 clones; around 87% are singletons. The sequencing sample was made of PBMCs or T cells enriched from blood (not recorded which). These receptors all come from a woman under 30 with acute COVID-19.

This chain uses TRBV14 with TRBJ2-1; D is unresolved. This CDR3 contains 14 residues. Trimming cost V 3 bases and J 6 bases, with 12 bases left between them. Germline CDR1 and CDR2: SGHDN and FVKESK. The CDR3, as DNA: TGTGCCAGCAGCCATGCCCTAGTCTCCAATGAGCAGTTCTTC. Translated, it gives CASSHALVSNEQFF.

CDR3 bases: TGTGCCAGCAGTTTAGTACGGGGGAGTGAGCAGTTCTTC. Amino acids: CASSLVRGSEQFF. J is TRBJ2-1 and V is TRBV12-3 or TRBV12-4; the D gene is possibly TRBD2 (6 bases). The CDR3 is made up of 13 amino acids. With 1 base removed from V and 9 bases from J, the gap between germline ends came to 10 bases.

The rearrangement links TRBV6-5 to TRBJ1-4; TRBD1 matches 7 bases. CDR1 is MNHEY and CDR2 is SVGAGI in the germline V gene. Trimming cost V 6 bases and J 8 bases; bases outside gene matches: 9. The CDR3 has 14 amino acids. CDR3 in DNA: TGTGCCAGCAGGAGGACAGGATCTTGGGAAAAACTGTTTTTT. It codes for CASRRTGSWEKLFF.

The chain links TRBV27 to TRBJ1-5, with unresolved D. Germline V CDR1 and CDR2: MNHEY, SMNVEV (reference sequence). V was clipped by 3 bases and J by 4 bases, with 7 bases between them. CDR3 size: 13 residues. The CDR3 here is CASSLNTNQPQHF. For the CDR3, the DNA is TGTGCCAGCAGTTTGAACACAAATCAGCCCCAGCATTTT.

The chain carries TRBV5-6 and TRBJ1-1, with TRBD1 identical over 9 bases. The CDR3 length is 13 residues. Trimming took 4 bases from V and 6 from J; bases not matched to a gene: 4. Germline assignment: CDR1 SGHDT and CDR2 YYEEEE. The chain's CDR3 is CASSVYRGPEAFF. DNA for the CDR3: TGTGCCAGCAGCGTTTACAGGGGGCCTGAAGCTTTCTTT.

The chain carries TRBV5-1 and TRBJ2-1, with 9 bases that match TRBD2. CDR1 SGHRS and CDR2 YFSETQ come from the germline V gene. V lost 2 bases to trimming and J lost 6 bases; unmatched junction nucleotides: 6. The CDR3 consists of 15 residues. Here the CDR3 DNA reads TGCGCCAGCAGCTTAATTAGCGGGAGTTTCAATGAGCAGTTCTTC. Its protein is CASSLISGSFNEQFF.

V is TRBV28 and J is TRBJ1-1; D is perhaps TRBD1 (5 bases). CDR1 MDHEN and CDR2 SYDVKM come from the germline V gene. This CDR3 contains 14 residues. V gave up 5 bases and J gave up 1 base, with 11 bases separating them. This CDR3 reads CASSPRTRNTEAFF. The CDR3 DNA reads as TGTGCCAGCAGTCCCCGGACAAGGAACACTGAAGCTTTCTTT.

This chain connects TRBV29-1 to TRBJ1-1; 10 nucleotides agree with TRBD1. Germline CDR1 SQVTM, CDR2 ANQGSEA. The CDR3 runs 11 residues. After removal of 5 bases from V and 12 bases from J, the junction contained 6 bases not matched to a gene. The CDR3, as DNA: TGCAGCGTTCCCGACAGGGGGCAAACTTTCTTT. Residues: CSVPDRGQTFF.

The chain uses TRBV28 and TRBJ1-5, with a weak D call TRBD1 (5 bases). The CDR3 has 13 amino acids. V lost 5 bases and J 4 bases, leaving 9 bases between the germline ends. Per the germline V gene, CDR1 is MDHEN and CDR2 is SYDVKM. The CDR3 region has the DNA TGTGCCAGCAGTGGGGCAGTAAATCAGCCCCAGCATTTT. Its protein is CASSGAVNQPQHF.

CDR3 DNA sequence: TGTGCCAGCAGCTTAGCATTTGGACAGACGGCCACAGATACGCAGTATTTT. Protein sequence: CASSLAFGQTATDTQYF. This sequence joins TRBV11-2 and TRBJ2-3, with a possible D match to TRBD1 (6 bases). Looked up from germline, CDR1 is SGHAT and CDR2 is FQNNGV. V lost 1 base and J 2 bases, leaving 16 bases between the germline ends. The CDR3 contains 17 residues.

The rearrangement joins TRBV27 to TRBJ1-1; D possibly corresponds to TRBD1 (5 bases). CDR1 and CDR2 (germline): MNHEY, SMNVEV (reference sequence). The CDR3 loop spans 14 amino acids. V dropped 4 bases and J dropped 5 bases, with 14 bases sitting between them. DNA of the CDR3: TGTGCCAGCAGTTCCCCCCAGGGTCGAACTGAAGCTTTCTTT. This codes for CASSSPQGRTEAFF.

The rearrangement links TRBV5-1 to TRBJ2-1; 7 bases map to TRBD2. The V gene's germline CDR1 is SGHRS and CDR2 YFSETQ. This CDR3 has 15 amino acids. Unmatched junction bases numbered 3, after V lost 3 bases and J lost 0 bases. The CDR3 region is CASSSPGGSYNEQFF. The CDR3 DNA reads as TGCGCCAGCAGCTCCCCGGGAGGCTCCTACAATGAGCAGTTCTTC.

J is TRBJ2-3 and V is TRBV6-5; TRBD2 matches 9 bases. Losses at the gene ends were 8 bases for V and 4 bases for J; bases not matched to a gene: 7. The germline V gene encodes CDR1 MNHEY and CDR2 SVGAGI. The CDR3 spans 14 residues. CDR3 DNA: TGTGCCAGCCGTAGCGGGAGTCTATCAGATACGCAGTATTTT. Translating it yields CASRSGSLSDTQYF.

The rearrangement links TRBV7-9 to TRBJ2-7, with no clear D. This CDR3 has 12 residues. Germline V gene lookup returns CDR1 SEHNR and CDR2 FQNEAQ (reference sequence). Trimming pared 5 bases from V and 6 bases from J, leaving 11 bases between. CDR3 nucleotides: TGTGCCAGCAGCCCCACAGTGGTCGAGCAGTACTTC. Residues: CASSPTVVEQYF.

This clone was seen a single time. The rearrangement links TRBV28 to TRBJ1-1; 11 positions agree with TRBD1. The V gene end was trimmed by 6 bases and the J gene end by 4 bases; junction bases not matched to a gene: 10. CDR3 length: 16 amino acids. The germline CDR1 and CDR2 sequences are MDHEN and SYDVKM. CDR3 sequence reads: CASSSGQGVPVTEAFF. The CDR3 coding sequence is TGTGCCAGCAGCTCGGGACAGGGGGTTCCAGTCACTGAAGCTTTCTTT. The full variable domain, completed using reference TRBV28 and TRBJ1-1, is DVKVTQSSRYLVKRTGEKVFLECVQDMDHENMFWYRQDPGLGLRLIYFSYDVKMKEKGDIPEGYSVSREKKERFSLILESASTNQTSMYLCASSSGQGVPVTEAFFGQGTRLTVV.

The chain is built from TRBV19 and TRBJ1-5; no firm D call. From germline, CDR1 is LNHDA and CDR2 SQIVND (reference sequence). V was shortened by 3 bases and J by 8 bases, with 5 bases between the two germline ends. The CDR3 runs to 11 residues. The CDR3 sequence: CASSMREPQHF. CDR3 DNA: TGTGCCAGTAGTATGAGGGAGCCCCAGCATTTT.

This rearrangement joins TRBV5-1 to TRBJ2-1; D is ambiguous. CDR1 and CDR2 (germline): SGHRS, YFSETQ. The CDR3 sequence is 11 residues long. The germline V and J ends were trimmed by 1 base and 7 bases, with 3 bases remaining between them. The CDR3 DNA is TGCGCCAGCAGCTTGATAAATGAGCAGTTCTTC. As protein: CASSLINEQFF.

The chain carries TRBV24-1 and TRBJ2-3, with D perhaps TRBD1 (5 bases). The V and J ends lost 4 bases and 1 base respectively, with 8 bases between them. This CDR3 has 14 amino acids. Germline CDR1 and CDR2: KGHDR and SFDVKD. The CDR3 region has the DNA TGTGCCACCAGTGACCAGGGCCGCACAGATACGCAGTATTTT. Protein product: CATSDQGRTDTQYF.

V gene TRBV6-1 combines with J gene TRBJ1-3; D is unresolved. V shed 3 bases and J shed 0 bases, with 3 bases lying between them. The germline V gene has CDR1 MNHNS and CDR2 SASEGT. The CDR3 sequence is 13 residues long. CDR3 region: CASSDSSGNTIYF. The CDR3 DNA follows: TGTGCCAGCAGTGACAGCTCTGGAAACACCATATATTTT.

The chain recombines TRBV5-1 with TRBJ1-2; D may be TRBD1 (5 bases). V lost 0 bases to trimming and J lost 6 bases, with 18 bases between them. The CDR3 contains 16 residues. Germline values: CDR1 SGHRS, CDR2 YFSETQ. CDR3 protein: CASSLAVDTPGHGYTF. The CDR3 DNA reads as TGCGCCAGCAGCTTGGCTGTGGACACCCCAGGTCATGGCTACACCTTC.

J is TRBJ1-2 and V is TRBV6-5, with D hard to call. CDR1 and CDR2 (germline): MNHEY, SVGAGI. CDR3 length equals 13 residues. V was clipped by 5 bases and J by 5 bases, with 12 bases between them. The CDR3 loop reads CASSPRTIYGYTF. As DNA, the CDR3 is TGTGCCAGCAGTCCCCGGACTATTTATGGCTACACCTTC.

V and J are TRBV19 and TRBJ2-1, with 7 nucleotides matching TRBD1. The J segment lost 4 bases and the V segment lost 6 bases, leaving 9 bases of the junction unmatched. The CDR3 covers 15 residues. Germline V CDR1 and CDR2: LNHDA, SQIVND (reference sequence). CDR3 residues: CASRIRDSDYNEQFF. CDR3 DNA: TGTGCCAGTAGGATCCGGGACAGCGATTACAATGAGCAGTTCTTC. The full variable domain, in which reference TRBV19 and TRBJ2-1 provide the parts outside the CDR3, is DGGITQSPKYLFRKEGQNVTLSCEQNLNHDAMYWYRQDPGQGLRLIYYSQIVNDFQKGDIAEGYSVSREKKESFPLTVTSAQKNPTAFYLCASRIRDSDYNEQFFGPGTRLTVL.

The rearrangement links TRBV28 to TRBJ2-7; D perhaps matches TRBD1 (8 bases). The germline V gene has CDR1 MDHEN and CDR2 SYDVKM. V was shortened by 6 bases and J by 4 bases, with 16 bases between the two germline ends. CDR3 length: 14 residues. The CDR3 nucleotides read TGTGCCAGCAGGACCACAGGGGGAGGGTACGAGCAGTACTTC. Translating it yields CASRTTGGGYEQYF.

The J gene is TRBJ2-1, the V gene TRBV5-6, with 12 bases that match TRBD2. This CDR3 has 15 amino acids. The J segment lost 9 bases and the V segment lost 4 bases, leaving 8 bases of the junction unmatched. Germline CDR1 SGHDT, CDR2 YYEEEE. In DNA form, the CDR3 reads TGTGCCAGCAGCGACCGACTAGCGGGAGAGAGTGAGCAGTTCTTC. Protein sequence: CASSDRLAGESEQFF.

Turning to this clone: The junction differs from germline at one of its ends, possibly a read error. The chain employs TRBV7-7 and TRBJ2-5, with D possibly being TRBD1 (6 bases). CDR1 is SSHAT and CDR2 is FNYEAQ in the germline V gene (reference sequence). This CDR3 has 15 amino acids. The CDR3 sequence is CASSSLQGTQETQYF. DNA of the CDR3: TGTGCTAGCAGCTCCCTACAGGGCACCCAAGAGACCCAGTACTTC.

V and J are TRBV5-6 and TRBJ1-2; TRBD1 agrees at 8 bases. The germline CDR1 and CDR2 sequences are SGHDT and YYEEEE. The trim removed 0 bases at V and 4 bases at J, leaving 5 bases unmatched. The CDR3 extends over 15 amino acids. This CDR3 is CASSLGLTGGYGYTF. CDR3 DNA sequence: TGTGCCAGCAGCTTGGGACTTACAGGGGGCTATGGCTACACCTTC.